This T cell receptor beta chain stems from a study of blood T cell repertoires in COVID-19. About the study: COVID-19 samples from acute and convalescent phases originated in the United States, Italy and Spain.

The protocol was immunoSEQ multiplex PCR, while the TCRdb copy is restricted to in-frame clones and leaves out a portion. This sample has tens of thousands of clones, with 60% to 80% found just once. This clone is a singleton in its sample. J gave up 2 bases and V 5 bases, and 3 bases lay outside the gene matches. The CDR3 covers 13 residues. Looked up from germline, CDR1 is SQVTM and CDR2 is ANQGSEA. The rearrangement joins TRBV29-1 to TRBJ1-2; 9 positions match TRBD1. Material: peripheral blood. The sequence came from a man between 65 and 85 years old with active or convalescent COVID-19. In nucleotides, the CDR3 is TGCAGCGTTTACGGACAGGGGAACTATGGCTACACCTTC. Translating gives CSVYGQGNYGYTF.